This T cell receptor beta chain appears in the sequencing data of a study of shared clonotypes between healthy human individuals. Across the study: A donor's plate count was three for CD4 naive and three for CD4 memory; CD8 naive had two and CD8 memory one.

V dropped 3 bases and J dropped 5; count of bases not matched to a gene: 12. Germline values: CDR1 LGHNA, CDR2 YNFKEQ. This CDR3 region has 16 residues. On this clone itself: Its antigen remains unidentified.

The study's findings and limits: Enrolling few donors narrowed the genetic and exposure-history diversity that was represented.

TCRdb's table, derived via immunoSEQ multiplex PCR, lists solely in-frame clones and lacks some. The sample lists 550,000 to 850,000 clones; around 74% were seen once. This sequence joins TRBV4-2 and TRBJ1-1; 7 nucleotides line up with TRBD1. This clonotype was sampled from a woman in her twenties or thirties in good health. The specimen sequenced was memory CD4+ T cells sorted from blood. Noted subset: CD45RA-negative fraction. DNA for the CDR3: TGTGCCAGCAGCCATGTGCCTCAGGGGGAGGGTACTGAAGCTTTCTTT. Residues: CASSHVPQGEGTEAFF.